This TCR beta chain was profiled in a study of identifying expanded T cells in peripheral blood (dated by TCRdb to between 2019 and 2020). Some background on the complete study: Separate aliquots of the same genomic DNA pool were sequenced to produce technical replicates, and four replicates were compared in pairs.

From V the trimming removes 5 bases and from J it removes 8 bases, while the gene matches leave 9 bases of the junction unaccounted for. Per the germline V gene, SGHTA is the CDR1 and FQGNSA is the CDR2. The CDR3 holds 14 amino acids from the cysteine to the phenylalanine. Only the CDR3 region is kept as DNA, spanning 42 bases read in frame from base 1. The immunoSEQ Assay, which relies on bias-controlled multiplex PCR amplification of genomic DNA, was used to profile TCRbeta CDR3 regions. Concerning the study's data processing: The absolute abundance of each unique TCRbeta CDR3 region was quantified after sequences were collapsed and filtered. Two models were used to test differential abundance: a binomial model (Fisher-equivalent) and a beta-binomial model that adds time-dependent variance fitted from healthy donors. Clones with fewer than 5 combined templates were removed, and a clone was called differentially abundant if the clone's Benjamini-Hochberg FDR was below 0.01. In the beta-binomial model, variance was expressed as a function of the total template count across the two samples, in the form v = (b*log(k)+a)^2. The table comes from immuneACCESS by way of TCRdb, which keeps in-frame sequences with V and J called. Part of the clones is missing from these tables; in studies checked, under half for an unresolved V gene and the rest for unknown reasons. V and J calls and clone size are copied from that table; D and trimming were computed from the DNA. The sample yields around 75,000 clones; 85% to 90% were counted once. The ten most abundant clones make up over 2.5% of the sample.

Here is what the overall study found, with its caveats: The authors expected biological variance in healthy repertoires might increase further over much longer intervals such as months to years. The beta-binomial model significantly reduced the number of clones called differentially abundant and the false-positive rate across all healthy-donor time intervals. Across all healthy donors, variance in clone template counts between approximately 2-week samples was found to increase significantly with total template count. The binomial model flagged about 1.2 differentially abundant clones between technical replicates, compared with approximately 15 over around two weeks and 18 to 20 over around four weeks.

On this clone: Its antigen is not yet known. Base qualities are not provided; no much larger clone lies one nucleotide away.

During the collection period, no immune events, such as infections, were documented for the healthy donors. Blood repertoires from healthy donors were used as a training cohort for calibrating time-dependent variance in a beta-binomial model of differential abundance of T-cell clones. The training cohort included 10 or so healthy donors, of whom 3 were female and 7 were male. On average the donors were around 44 years old, and their ages spanned roughly 29 to 64 years. Whole blood, obtained from a commercial supplier, was collected from each healthy donor at three time points spaced about 2 weeks apart. For immunosequencing, genomic DNA was extracted from whole blood that had not been sorted.

The chain couples TRBV7-2 to TRBJ1-2; the junction holds 9 bases that match TRBD1. The sample consisted of blood. The clonotype comes from a person aged 18-70 years in good health. Here the CDR3 is given as CASSTRTGVLGYTF. At the DNA level, the sequence is TGTGCCAGCAGCACTCGGACAGGGGTTCTCGGCTACACCTTC. The full variable domain, completed from the reference TRBV7-2 and TRBJ1-2 proteins outside the CDR3, reads GAGVSQSPSNKVTEKGKDVELRCDPISGHTALYWYRQSLGQGLEFLIYFQGNSAPDKSGLPSDRFSAERTGGSVSTLTIQRTQQEDSAVYLCASSTRTGVLGYTFGSGTRLTVV.